This TCR beta chain derives from a study of response to subunit inactivated influenza vaccine. Study-wide results and limits: Each seasonal flu vaccination may recruit only limited new T cells, authors suggested.

Turning to this clonotype: Its antigen is unidentified.

MiXCR was run by TCRdb on the RT-PCR reads, yielding one entry per CDR3 protein. Of about 480,000 distinct CDR3 sequences detected, less than 30% appear once; the ten largest clones hold 1.5% to 2%. Per germline, CDR1 DFQATT and CDR2 SNEGSKA (reference sequence). Trimming left V 5 bases short and J 6 bases short, with 15 bases between. This CDR3 has 13 amino acids. The rearrangement joins TRBV20-1 to TRBJ2-3; D might be TRBD1 (7 bases). The starting material was CD4+ T cells sorted from PBMCs, obtained 5 days after vaccination. The source of this sequence is a man aged 45 to 65 who received an inactivated influenza vaccine. Here the CDR3 DNA reads TGCAGTGCTCGCCGGACAGGAGGGGATACGCAGTATTTT. Translated: CSARRTGGDTQYF.